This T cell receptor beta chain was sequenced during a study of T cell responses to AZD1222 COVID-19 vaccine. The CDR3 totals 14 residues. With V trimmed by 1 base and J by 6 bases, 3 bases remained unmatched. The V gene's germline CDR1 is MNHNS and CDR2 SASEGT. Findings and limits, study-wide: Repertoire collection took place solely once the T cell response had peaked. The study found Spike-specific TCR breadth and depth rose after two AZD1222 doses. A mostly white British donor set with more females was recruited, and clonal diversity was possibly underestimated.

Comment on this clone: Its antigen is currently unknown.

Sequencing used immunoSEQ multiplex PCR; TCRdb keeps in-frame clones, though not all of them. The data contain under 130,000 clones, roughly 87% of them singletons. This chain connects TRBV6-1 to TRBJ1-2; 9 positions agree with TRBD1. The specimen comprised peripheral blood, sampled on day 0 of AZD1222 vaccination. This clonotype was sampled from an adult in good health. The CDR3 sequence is CASSEVGQGNGYTF. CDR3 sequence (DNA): TGTGCCAGCAGTGAAGTGGGACAGGGAAATGGCTACACCTTC.